One sample yielded the 17 T cell receptor beta chains listed below, sequenced in a study of response to subunit inactivated influenza vaccine. One entry per CDR3 protein results from TCRdb running MiXCR on the RT-PCR reads. The sample lists about 480,000 distinct CDR3 sequences, approximately 9.9% occurring once. The sequences come from PBMCs from blood, collected about 40 days after vaccination. The receptors were sampled from a man over 45 who received an inactivated influenza vaccine.

This clonotype was observed at least ten times. V and J are TRBV5-4 and TRBJ2-3; 15 nucleotides align to TRBD2. The germline V gene has CDR1 SGHNT and CDR2 YYREEE (reference sequence). The ends lost 4 bases at V and 7 bases at J; junction bases unmatched: 10. The CDR3 runs 17 residues. The CDR3 reads CASSSGTSGRRRYTQYF. The CDR3 region has the DNA TGTGCCAGCAGCAGCGGGACTAGCGGGAGGAGGCGGTATACGCAGTATTTT.

This clonotype showed up just a few times. This chain links TRBV11-2 with TRBJ2-1, with D unclear. CDR1 SGHAT and CDR2 FQNNGV come from the germline V gene. This CDR3 contains 14 residues. V lost 5 bases and J 5 bases, leaving 13 bases between the germline ends. CDR3 protein: CASSPNIRDNEQFF. For the CDR3, the DNA is TGTGCCAGCAGCCCGAACATAAGGGACAATGAGCAGTTCTTC. The full variable domain, in which reference TRBV11-2 and TRBJ2-1 provide the parts outside the CDR3, is EAGVAQSPRYKIIEKRQSVAFWCNPISGHATLYWYQQILGQGPKLLIQFQNNGVVDDSQLPKDRFSAERLKGVDSTLKIQPAKLEDSAVYLCASSPNIRDNEQFFGPGTRLTVL.

This clonotype has more than one count but fewer than ten. The chain recombines TRBV21-1 with TRBJ1-2; the table's D call, TRBD1, has no DNA check behind it. TRBV21-1 represents a pseudogene. This CDR3 has 15 amino acids. The CDR3 loop is CASSRRGQLFGRYTF. The CDR3 bases are TGTGCCAGCAGCAGGAGGGGACAGCTTTTCGGTCGCTACACCTTC.

This rearrangement joins TRBV6-5 to TRBJ1-2, with a tentative D call TRBD1 (5 bases). This CDR3 comprises 16 residues. Trimming removed 0 bases at V and 6 bases at J, with 17 bases between. Germline V gene lookup returns CDR1 MNHEY and CDR2 SVGAGI. The CDR3 here is CASSYSKSGGRDGYTF. The CDR3 DNA follows: TGTGCCAGCAGTTACTCGAAGTCTGGGGGTCGGGATGGCTACACCTTC.

This clonotype was counted between two and nine times. The rearrangement joins TRBV5-1 to TRBJ2-3, with D perhaps TRBD2 (5 bases). In germline, CDR1 is SGHRS, CDR2 YFSETQ. The V and J ends lost 0 bases and 4 bases respectively, with 9 bases between them. The CDR3 covers 14 residues. In DNA form, the CDR3 reads TGCGCCAGCAGCTTGGGCGCTAGCTCAGATACGCAGTATTTT. Translation gives CASSLGASSDTQYF.

This clonotype was recorded a few times. The V gene is TRBV12-3 or TRBV12-4, the J gene TRBJ1-5; D is unresolved. The CDR3 has 14 residues. Trimming removed 2 bases from V and 5 bases from J, with 10 bases in between. The CDR3 region has the DNA TGTGCCAGCAGTTTATTCGCCCGGGATCAGCCCCAGCATTTT. Protein product: CASSLFARDQPQHF.

The sample holds a few counts of this clonotype. This chain uses TRBV20-1 with TRBJ2-2, with D tentatively TRBD1 (6 bases). V was clipped by 3 bases and J by 6 bases, with 11 bases between them. This CDR3 is 13 amino acids long. Germline lookup yields CDR1 DFQATT and CDR2 SNEGSKA (reference sequence). The CDR3 here is CSASPTGAGELFF. The DNA for the CDR3 is TGCAGTGCTAGCCCGACAGGCGCCGGGGAGCTGTTTTTT.

This clonotype was observed many times. The chain joins TRBV10-3 to TRBJ2-2, with D perhaps matching TRBD2 (7 bases). The CDR3 extends over 13 amino acids. V shed 10 bases and J shed 0 bases, with 9 bases lying between them. The germline V gene has CDR1 ENHRY and CDR2 SYGVKD. The CDR3 DNA reads TGTGCCACGGGGGGCCCGAACACCGGGGAGCTGTTTTTT. It encodes CATGGPNTGELFF.

Note on this clonotype: Given a much more abundant clone one base away, this may be a read error. The CDR3 DNA is TGTGCCAGCAGTTTACTAGCGGGGAGTAACTCCTACAATGAGCAGTTCTTC. Translating gives CASSLLAGSNSYNEQFF. The rearrangement uses TRBV12-3 or TRBV12-4 and TRBJ2-1; 9 bases align to TRBD2. V lost 2 bases, J lost 0 bases, and 5 bases stayed unmatched. The CDR3 spans 17 residues.

This clonotype was detected many times. The V call is TRBV10-2, the J call TRBJ2-3; perhaps TRBD1 as D (6 bases). The germline V gene has CDR1 WSHSY and CDR2 SAAADI. CDR3 size: 14 residues. V was trimmed by 6 bases and J by 5 bases, leaving 15 bases between them. This CDR3 reads CASRDHPGVDTQYF. The DNA of the CDR3 is TGCGCCAGCAGAGACCACCCAGGGGTAGATACGCAGTATTTT.

This clonotype was picked up many times. V gene TRBV5-5 combines with J gene TRBJ2-1; tentatively, D is TRBD1 (5 bases). Germline assignment: CDR1 SGHKS and CDR2 YYEKEE (reference sequence). CDR3 length equals 16 residues. V was pared by 4 bases and J by 6 bases, with 20 bases between. CDR3 bases: TGTGCCAGCAGCGCCTCTGGGGCTCAGGGTGTCAATGAGCAGTTCTTC. Protein: CASSASGAQGVNEQFF.

The chain links TRBV6-1 to TRBJ2-2, with 10 bases fitting TRBD2. The CDR3 length is 16 residues. The germline gives CDR1 MNHNS, CDR2 SASEGT. The V and J ends lost 2 bases and 6 bases, in that order; junction bases with no gene match: 6. The CDR3 is CASSELAGDLAGELFF. The CDR3 region has the DNA TGTGCCAGCAGTGAACTAGCGGGAGACCTCGCCGGGGAGCTGTTTTTT.

This clonotype occurred a few times. CDR3 DNA: TGTGCCAGCGGAGGGGGTCTTTCAGGCCCCTACAATGAGCAGTTCTTC. Amino acids: CASGGGLSGPYNEQFF. The V gene is TRBV28, the J gene TRBJ2-1; D might be TRBD1 or TRBD2, each matching 6 bases. Trimming left V 8 bases short and J 2 bases short, with 19 bases between. There are 16 residues in the CDR3. CDR1 is MDHEN and CDR2 is SYDVKM in the germline V gene.

The chain combines TRBV6-1 with TRBJ2-6; tentative D call: TRBD1 (5 bases). Trimming shortened V by 6 bases and J by 0 bases, and 18 bases separated the two germline ends. The CDR3 length is 18 residues. CDR1 and CDR2 (germline): MNHNS, SASEGT. CDR3: CASRPQGPYDSGANVLTF. The CDR3 bases are TGTGCCAGCAGACCCCAGGGTCCCTACGACTCTGGGGCCAACGTCCTGACTTTC.

The V gene is TRBV12-3 or TRBV12-4, the J gene TRBJ2-7; 8 bases fit TRBD1. CDR3 length: 13 amino acids. With 7 bases clipped from V and 6 bases from J, the junction kept 8 bases outside the gene matches. The CDR3 coding sequence is TGTGCCAGCACCCGGACAGGGAGAGGCGAGCAGTACTTC. It codes for CASTRTGRGEQYF.

This clonotype was found many times. V usage is TRBV6-1 and J usage is TRBJ2-1; D unresolved. Germline-derived CDR1 and CDR2 are MNHNS and SASEGT. The CDR3 extends over 16 amino acids. V was pared by 6 bases and J by 6 bases, with 21 bases between. The CDR3 sequence is CASSSPGGSKGNEQFF. The CDR3 DNA reads as TGTGCCAGCAGCTCTCCCGGCGGCTCCAAGGGCAATGAGCAGTTCTTC.

In its sample, this clonotype was seen many times. V is TRBV28 and J is TRBJ2-1; possibly TRBD1 for D (6 bases). The CDR3 length is 14 residues. V dropped 6 bases and J dropped 3 bases, with 12 bases sitting between them. The germline V gene encodes CDR1 MDHEN and CDR2 SYDVKM. The CDR3: CASRRTEDYNEQFF. As DNA, the CDR3 is TGTGCCAGCAGAAGGACAGAGGACTACAATGAGCAGTTCTTC. Variable domain in full (rest from reference TRBV28 and TRBJ2-1): DVKVTQSSRYLVKRTGEKVFLECVQDMDHENMFWYRQDPGLGLRLIYFSYDVKMKEKGDIPEGYSVSREKKERFSLILESASTNQTSMYLCASRRTEDYNEQFFGPGTRLTVL.